A selection of T cell receptor beta chains follows, all from one sample in a study of cytotoxic CD8 clonotypes in ibrutinib-treated CLL. TCRdb's table, derived via immunoSEQ multiplex PCR, lists solely in-frame clones and lacks some. The sample contains about 43,000 clones, around 73% of which appear only once. The sequences come from PBMCs, collected after 12 months of ibrutinib treatment. These TCRs come from a human donor with chronic lymphocytic leukemia. Each CDR3 is given with its conserved first and last residue. The D gene is left open where the match is weak. The size field is filled for only some rows; it gives once, few, many or a size class.

>TRBJ1-1|NA|NA|TRBV6-6
TGTGCCAGCAGCCCGACGCAGGGTTACGTTGAAGCTTTCTTT
CASSPTQGYVEAFF
>TRBJ1-5|NA|NA|TRBV19
TGTGCCAGCGAGGGGGGGGATAGGCAGCCCCAGCATTTT
CASEGGDRQPQHF
>TRBJ2-3|NA|TRBD1|TRBV5-1
TGCGCCAGCAGCTTGGCCAGGGACAGGGTAGTAGATACGCAGTATTTT
CASSLARDRVVDTQYF
>TRBJ2-3|NA|TRBD1|TRBV10-3
TGTGCCATAACGATGGACAGGAGCACAGATACGCAGTATTTT
CAITMDRSTDTQYF
>TRBJ1-5|NA|NA|TRBV19
TGTGCCAGTAGTACCCCTACAGGGTTTCAGCCCCAGCATTTT
CASSTPTGFQPQHF
>TRBJ1-5|NA|NA|TRBV6-6
TGTGCCAGCAGTTACGGAGGGGTGTATCAGCCCCAGCATTTT
CASSYGGVYQPQHF
>TRBJ2-1|NA|TRBD2|TRBV7-6
TGTGCCAGCAGCCCCTCAGGGCGGGGGGACCCCGATTACAATGAGCAGTTCTTC
CASSPSGRGDPDYNEQFF
>TRBJ2-7|NA|NA|TRBV25-1
TGTGCCAGCAGTAAGACCGGGACTGTCTACGAGCAGTACTTC
CASSKTGTVYEQYF
>TRBJ2-2|few|NA|TRBV11-2
TGTGCCAGCAGCTTCGGCCGGTGGGAGCTGTTTTTT
CASSFGRWELFF
>TRBJ2-7|NA|NA|TRBV6-5
TGTGCCAGCAGTAGGGGGTCCCATTTATCCGAGCAGTACTTC
CASSRGSHLSEQYF
>TRBJ2-7|NA|TRBD2|TRBV2
TGTGCCAGCCTCCTTGTGGGGGGGTTGGACGAGCAGTACTTC
CASLLVGGLDEQYF
>TRBJ2-1|NA|TRBD2|TRBV7-2
TGTGCCACCACGGGACTAGTGGGGAATGAGCAGTTCTTC
CATTGLVGNEQFF
>TRBJ2-1|NA|TRBD2|TRBV7-3
TGTGCCAGCAGTCCCGCGGGGGGCACGTACAATGAGCAGTTCTTC
CASSPAGGTYNEQFF
>TRBJ2-2|NA|TRBD2|TRBV11-2
TGTGCCAGCAGCTCGGGACTAGCGGGGGGGCGCACCGGGGAGCTGTTTTTT
CASSSGLAGGRTGELFF
>TRBJ2-7|NA|NA|TRBV11-2
TGTGCCAGCAGCTTAGCGGGTGGGGTTTACGAGCAGTACTTC
CASSLAGGVYEQYF
>TRBJ1-2|NA|NA|TRBV27
TGTGCCAGCAGTTTAAGAAATTCTAACTATGGCTACACCTTC
CASSLRNSNYGYTF
>TRBJ1-3|NA|NA|TRBV2
TGTGCCAGGCGGGACTCTGGAAACACCATATATTTT
CARRDSGNTIYF
>TRBJ1-6|few|NA|TRBV19
TGTGCCAGTAGTATAGGAGTCCCGGGACATGGAATGCCCCTCCACTTT
CASSIGVPGHGMPLHF
>TRBJ1-2|once|TRBD1|TRBV27
TGTGCCAGCAGCTCTTTGGACAGGTTCGGGGATGGCTACACCTTC
CASSSLDRFGDGYTF
>TRBJ1-6|NA|NA|TRBV2
TGTGCCAGCAGTGGCCAATCAGGGTATAATTCACCCCTCCACTTT
CASSGQSGYNSPLHF
>TRBJ1-2|few|NA|TRBV5-6
TGTGCCAGCAGCTTACTGAAGGGGGTCTATGGCTACACCTTC
CASSLLKGVYGYTF
>TRBJ1-2|NA|NA|TRBV2
TGTGCCAGCACGGGGCTTGATGGCTACACCTTC
CASTGLDGYTF